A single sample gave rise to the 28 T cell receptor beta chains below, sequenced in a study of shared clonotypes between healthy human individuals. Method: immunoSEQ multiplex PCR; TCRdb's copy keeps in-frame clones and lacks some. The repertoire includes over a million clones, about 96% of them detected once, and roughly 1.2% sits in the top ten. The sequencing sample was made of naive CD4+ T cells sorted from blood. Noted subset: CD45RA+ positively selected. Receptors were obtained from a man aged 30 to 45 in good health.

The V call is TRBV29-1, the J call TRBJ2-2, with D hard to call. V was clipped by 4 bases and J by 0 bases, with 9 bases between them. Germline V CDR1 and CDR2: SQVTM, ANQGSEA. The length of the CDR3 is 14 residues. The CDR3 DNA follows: TGCAGCGTTGTTTCTCTCCCGAACACCGGGGAGCTGTTTTTT. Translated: CSVVSLPNTGELFF.

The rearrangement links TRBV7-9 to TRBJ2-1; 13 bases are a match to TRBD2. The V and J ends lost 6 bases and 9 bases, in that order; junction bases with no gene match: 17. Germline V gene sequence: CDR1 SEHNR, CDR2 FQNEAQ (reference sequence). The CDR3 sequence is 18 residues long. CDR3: CASSRQTSGRASYVEQFF. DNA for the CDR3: TGTGCCAGCAGTCGACAAACTAGCGGGAGGGCCTCCTACGTTGAGCAGTTCTTC.

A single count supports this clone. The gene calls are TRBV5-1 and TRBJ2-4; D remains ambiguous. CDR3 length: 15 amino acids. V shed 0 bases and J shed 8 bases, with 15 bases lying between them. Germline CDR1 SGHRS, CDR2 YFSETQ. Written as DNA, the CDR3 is TGCGCCAGCAGCTTGGCCGTTTGGCAATCAGACATTCAGTACTTC. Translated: CASSLAVWQSDIQYF. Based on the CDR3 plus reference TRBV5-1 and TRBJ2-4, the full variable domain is KAGVTQTPRYLIKTRGQQVTLSCSPISGHRSVSWYQQTPGQGLQFLFEYFSETQRNKGNFPGRFSGRQFSNSRSEMNVSTLELGDSALYLCASSLAVWQSDIQYFGAGTRLSVL.

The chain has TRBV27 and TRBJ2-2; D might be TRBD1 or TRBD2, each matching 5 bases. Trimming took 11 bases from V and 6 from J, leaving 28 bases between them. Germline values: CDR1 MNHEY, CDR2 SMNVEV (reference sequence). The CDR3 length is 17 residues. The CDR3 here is CAAKKRPPGLAAGELFF. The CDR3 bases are TGTGCCGCTAAAAAAAGGCCCCCAGGGCTAGCCGCCGGGGAGCTGTTTTTT.

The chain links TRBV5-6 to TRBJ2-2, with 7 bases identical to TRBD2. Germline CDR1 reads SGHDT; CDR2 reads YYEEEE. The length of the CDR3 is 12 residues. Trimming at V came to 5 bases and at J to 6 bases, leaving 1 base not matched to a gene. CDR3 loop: CASSRGAGELFF. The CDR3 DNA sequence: TGTGCCAGCAGTCGGGGGGCCGGGGAGCTGTTTTTT.

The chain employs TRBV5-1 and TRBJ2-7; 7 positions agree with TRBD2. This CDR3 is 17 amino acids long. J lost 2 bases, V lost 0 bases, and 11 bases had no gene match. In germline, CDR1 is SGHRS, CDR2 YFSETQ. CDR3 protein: CASSLAILAETAYEQYF. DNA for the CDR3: TGCGCCAGCAGCTTGGCCATTCTAGCGGAGACCGCCTACGAGCAGTACTTC.

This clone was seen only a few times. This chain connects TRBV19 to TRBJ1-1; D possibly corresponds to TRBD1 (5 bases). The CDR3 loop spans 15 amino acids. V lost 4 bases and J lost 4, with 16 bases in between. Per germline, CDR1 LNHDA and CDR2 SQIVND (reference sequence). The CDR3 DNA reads TGTGCCAGTAGTAATGGCGCAGGGAGGGGCACTGAAGCTTTCTTT. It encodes CASSNGAGRGTEAFF. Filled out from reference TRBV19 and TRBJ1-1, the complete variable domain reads DGGITQSPKYLFRKEGQNVTLSCEQNLNHDAMYWYRQDPGQGLRLIYYSQIVNDFQKGDIAEGYSVSREKKESFPLTVTSAQKNPTAFYLCASSNGAGRGTEAFFGQGTRLTVV.

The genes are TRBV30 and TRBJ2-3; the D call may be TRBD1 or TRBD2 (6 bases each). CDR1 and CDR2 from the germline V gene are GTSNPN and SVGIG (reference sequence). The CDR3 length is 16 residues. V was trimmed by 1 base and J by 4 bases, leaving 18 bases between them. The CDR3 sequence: CAWSGMRGALPDTQYF. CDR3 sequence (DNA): TGTGCCTGGAGTGGAATGAGGGGGGCGCTCCCAGATACGCAGTATTTT.

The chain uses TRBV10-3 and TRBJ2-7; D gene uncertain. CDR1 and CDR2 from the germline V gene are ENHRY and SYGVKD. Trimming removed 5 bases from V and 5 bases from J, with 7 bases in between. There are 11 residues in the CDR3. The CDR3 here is CAISNLDEQYF. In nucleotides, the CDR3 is TGTGCCATCAGTAATTTGGACGAGCAGTACTTC.

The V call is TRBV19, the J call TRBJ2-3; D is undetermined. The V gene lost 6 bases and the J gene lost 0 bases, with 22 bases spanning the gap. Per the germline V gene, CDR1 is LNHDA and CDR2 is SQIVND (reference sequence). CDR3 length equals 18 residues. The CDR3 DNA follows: TGTGCCAGTAGCGGACGAACTAATCCCGTCCGAAGCACAGATACGCAGTATTTT. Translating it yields CASSGRTNPVRSTDTQYF.

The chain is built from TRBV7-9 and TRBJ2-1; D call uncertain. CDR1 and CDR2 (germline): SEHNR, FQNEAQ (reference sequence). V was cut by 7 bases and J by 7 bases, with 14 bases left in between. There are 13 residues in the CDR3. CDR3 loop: CASTPIQRNEQFF. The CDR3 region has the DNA TGTGCCAGCACCCCTATCCAGAGGAATGAGCAGTTCTTC.

CDR3 coding DNA: TGTGCCAGCAGTTCGACAAGAAGGGCCGGAAACACCATATATTTT. Protein sequence: CASSSTRRAGNTIYF. This chain uses TRBV28 with TRBJ1-3; no firm D call. The CDR3 has 15 residues. The V and J ends lost 4 bases and 4 bases respectively, with 14 bases between them. Looked up from germline, CDR1 is MDHEN and CDR2 is SYDVKM. Filled out from reference TRBV28 and TRBJ1-3, the complete variable domain reads DVKVTQSSRYLVKRTGEKVFLECVQDMDHENMFWYRQDPGLGLRLIYFSYDVKMKEKGDIPEGYSVSREKKERFSLILESASTNQTSMYLCASSSTRRAGNTIYFGEGSWLTVV.

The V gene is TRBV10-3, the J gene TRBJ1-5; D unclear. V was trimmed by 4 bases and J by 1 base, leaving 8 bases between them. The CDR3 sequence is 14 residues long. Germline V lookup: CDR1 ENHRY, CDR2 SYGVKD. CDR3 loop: CAISVDLSNQPQHF. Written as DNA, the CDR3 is TGTGCCATCAGTGTAGACTTGAGCAATCAGCCCCAGCATTTT.

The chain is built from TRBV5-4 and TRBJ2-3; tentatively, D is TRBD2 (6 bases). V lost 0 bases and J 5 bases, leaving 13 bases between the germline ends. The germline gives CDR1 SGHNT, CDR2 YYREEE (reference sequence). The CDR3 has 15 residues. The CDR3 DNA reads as TGTGCCAGCAGCTTGGCGGGGGAAGGTGGAGATACGCAGTATTTT. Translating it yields CASSLAGEGGDTQYF.

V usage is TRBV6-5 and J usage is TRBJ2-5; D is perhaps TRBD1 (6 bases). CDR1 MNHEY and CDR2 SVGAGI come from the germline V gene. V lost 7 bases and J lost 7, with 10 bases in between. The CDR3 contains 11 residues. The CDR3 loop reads CASKLGATQYF. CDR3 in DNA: TGTGCCAGCAAGTTGGGGGCGACCCAGTACTTC.

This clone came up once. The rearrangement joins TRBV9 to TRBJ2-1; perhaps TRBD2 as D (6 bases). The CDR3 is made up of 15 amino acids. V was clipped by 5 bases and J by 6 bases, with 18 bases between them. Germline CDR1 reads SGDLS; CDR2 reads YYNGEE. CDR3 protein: CASSLRRGASNEQFF. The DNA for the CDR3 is TGTGCCAGCAGTCTTAGGAGGGGAGCGAGCAATGAGCAGTTCTTC.

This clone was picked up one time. DNA for the CDR3: TGCACCAGCAGCCAAGATGGTCGAGGTACCGGGGAGCTGTTTTTT. This gives the protein CTSSQDGRGTGELFF. V gene TRBV1 combines with J gene TRBJ2-2; whether TRBD2, the table's D call, matches the DNA was not checked. TRBV1 is shown as a pseudogene. The CDR3 runs 15 residues.

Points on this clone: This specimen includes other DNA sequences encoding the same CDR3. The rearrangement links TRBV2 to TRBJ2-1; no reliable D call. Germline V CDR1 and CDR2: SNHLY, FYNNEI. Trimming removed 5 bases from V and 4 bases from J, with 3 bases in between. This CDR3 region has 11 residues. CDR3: CASSPYNEQFF. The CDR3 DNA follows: TGTGCCAGCAGTCCTTACAATGAGCAGTTCTTC. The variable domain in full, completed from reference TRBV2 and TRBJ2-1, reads EPEVTQTPSHQVTQMGQEVILRCVPISNHLYFYWYRQILGQKVEFLVSFYNNEISEKSEIFDDQFSVERPDGSNFTLKIRSTKLEDSAMYFCASSPYNEQFFGPGTRLTVL.

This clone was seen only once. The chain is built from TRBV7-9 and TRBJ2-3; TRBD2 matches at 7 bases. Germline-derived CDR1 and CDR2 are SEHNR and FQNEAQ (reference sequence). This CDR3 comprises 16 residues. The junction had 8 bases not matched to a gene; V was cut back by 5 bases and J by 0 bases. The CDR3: CASSLGGRASTDTQYF. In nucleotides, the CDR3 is TGTGCCAGCAGCCTTGGGGGGAGGGCTAGCACAGATACGCAGTATTTT.

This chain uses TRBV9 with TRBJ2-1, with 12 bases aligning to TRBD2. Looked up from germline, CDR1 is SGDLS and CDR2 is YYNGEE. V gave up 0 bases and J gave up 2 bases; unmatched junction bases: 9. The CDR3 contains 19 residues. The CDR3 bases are TGTGCCAGCAGCGTAGTAGGGGCTAGCGGGAGGGCCACCTACAATGAGCAGTTCTTC. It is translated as CASSVVGASGRATYNEQFF.

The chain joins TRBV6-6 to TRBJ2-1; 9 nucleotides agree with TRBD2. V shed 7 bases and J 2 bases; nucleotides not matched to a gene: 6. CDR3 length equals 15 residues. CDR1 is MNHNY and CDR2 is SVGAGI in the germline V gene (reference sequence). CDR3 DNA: TGTGCCAGCAACCCTAGCGGGACTACCTACAATGAGCAGTTCTTC. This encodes CASNPSGTTYNEQFF.

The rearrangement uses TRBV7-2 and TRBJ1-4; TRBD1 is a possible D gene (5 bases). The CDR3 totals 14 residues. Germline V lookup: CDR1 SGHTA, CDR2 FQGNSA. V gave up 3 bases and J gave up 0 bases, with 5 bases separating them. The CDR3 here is CASSLTATNEKLFF. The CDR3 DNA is TGTGCCAGCAGCTTGACAGCAACTAATGAAAAACTGTTTTTT. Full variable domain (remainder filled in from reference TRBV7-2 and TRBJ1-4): GAGVSQSPSNKVTEKGKDVELRCDPISGHTALYWYRQSLGQGLEFLIYFQGNSAPDKSGLPSDRFSAERTGGSVSTLTIQRTQQEDSAVYLCASSLTATNEKLFFGSGTQLSVL.

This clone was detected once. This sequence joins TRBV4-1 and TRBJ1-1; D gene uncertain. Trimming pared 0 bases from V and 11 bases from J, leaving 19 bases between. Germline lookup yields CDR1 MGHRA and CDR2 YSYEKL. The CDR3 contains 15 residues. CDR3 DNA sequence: TGCGCCAGCAGCCAAGATGCAGATCCGCGATCTGGGGCTTTCTTT. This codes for CASSQDADPRSGAFF.

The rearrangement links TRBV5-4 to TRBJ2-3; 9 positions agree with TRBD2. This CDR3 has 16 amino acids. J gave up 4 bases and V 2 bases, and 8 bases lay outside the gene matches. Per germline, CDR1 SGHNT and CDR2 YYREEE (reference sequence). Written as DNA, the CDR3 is TGTGCCAGCAGCTTCCAGCGGGAGGTCGGTTCAGATACGCAGTATTTT. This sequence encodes CASSFQREVGSDTQYF.

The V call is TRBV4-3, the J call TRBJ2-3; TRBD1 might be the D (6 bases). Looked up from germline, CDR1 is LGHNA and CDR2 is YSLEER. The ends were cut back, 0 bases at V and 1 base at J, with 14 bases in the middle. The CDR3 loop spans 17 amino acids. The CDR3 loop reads CASSQELGGAGTDTQYF. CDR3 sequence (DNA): TGCGCCAGCAGCCAAGAACTAGGGGGAGCAGGCACAGATACGCAGTATTTT.

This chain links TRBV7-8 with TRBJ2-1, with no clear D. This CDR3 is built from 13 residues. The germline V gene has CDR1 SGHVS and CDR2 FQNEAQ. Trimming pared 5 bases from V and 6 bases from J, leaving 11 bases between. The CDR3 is CASSPRHLNEQFF. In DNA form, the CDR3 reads TGTGCCAGCAGCCCCCGACACCTCAATGAGCAGTTCTTC.

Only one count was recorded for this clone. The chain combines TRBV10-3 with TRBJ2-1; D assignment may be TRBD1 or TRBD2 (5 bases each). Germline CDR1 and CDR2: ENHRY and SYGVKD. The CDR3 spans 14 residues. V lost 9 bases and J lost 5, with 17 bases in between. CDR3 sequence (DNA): TGTGCCATTGCCGGGGACGTTTTGGACAATGAGCAGTTCTTC. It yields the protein CAIAGDVLDNEQFF.

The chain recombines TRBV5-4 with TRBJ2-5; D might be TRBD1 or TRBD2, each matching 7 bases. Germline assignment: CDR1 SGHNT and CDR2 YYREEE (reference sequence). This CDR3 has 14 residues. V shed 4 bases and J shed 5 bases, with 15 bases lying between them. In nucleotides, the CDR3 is TGTGCCAGCAGCCCGGGACTACAGGGGGAGACCCAGTACTTC. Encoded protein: CASSPGLQGETQYF.